One and the same sample provided the 29 T cell receptor beta chains below, sequenced in a study of T-cell reconstitution after alpha-beta-depleted transplantation in children. As it was prepared, the TCRbeta library received unique molecular identifiers. TCRdb called the PCR reads again in MiXCR, with one record for every CDR3 protein. The data hold about a million distinct CDR3 sequences, with about 30% observed a single time. Sequencing was performed on PBMCs, mostly from graft donor cells, taken 360 days after TCRalphabeta/CD19-depleted stem cell transplant. The receptors were gathered from a boy younger than two who had a stem cell transplant for SCID, so the T cells may come from the graft donor.

The chain is built from TRBV12-3 or TRBV12-4 and TRBJ2-2; 8 bases line up with TRBD1. The CDR3 is 14 residues long. With V trimmed by 6 bases and J by 4 bases, 4 bases remained unmatched. DNA for the CDR3: TGTGCCAGCAGGCCCACAGGGGGCACCGGGGAGCTGTTTTTT. Amino acids: CASRPTGGTGELFF.

The CDR3 DNA reads as TGCAGTGCTAGAGAACACGGCGAAAAACTGTTTTTT. Translated: CSAREHGEKLFF. This chain joins TRBV20-1 and TRBJ1-4; unclear D gene. CDR1 and CDR2 from the germline V gene are DFQATT and SNEGSKA (reference sequence). This CDR3 comprises 12 residues. V lost 0 bases and J lost 8, with 7 bases in between.

This clonotype was seen a few times. This CDR3 is CASKATAGETQYF. CDR3 nucleotides: TGCGCCAGCAAGGCCACGGCGGGAGAGACCCAGTACTTC. V usage is TRBV5-1 and J usage is TRBJ2-5; D is possibly TRBD2 (5 bases). In germline, CDR1 is SGHRS, CDR2 YFSETQ. V was pared by 6 bases and J by 4 bases, with 13 bases between. The CDR3 spans 13 residues.

This chain connects TRBV20-1 to TRBJ1-4; no firm D call. This CDR3 is built from 13 residues. CDR1 and CDR2 from the germline V gene are DFQATT and SNEGSKA (reference sequence). Trimming left V 1 base short and J 6 bases short, with 9 bases between. The CDR3 nucleotides read TGCAGTGCTAGAGGGGCTCGGGATGAAAAACTGTTTTTT. It yields the protein CSARGARDEKLFF.

Regarding this clonotype: This may be a read error, as it is one base from a much larger clone. The chain has TRBV20-1 and TRBJ2-3; D not resolved. This CDR3 spans 12 amino acids. The V gene's germline CDR1 is DFQATT and CDR2 SNEGSKA (reference sequence). CDR3 nucleotide sequence: TGCAGTGATTGGCGGACCACAGAAACGCAGTATTTT. It codes for CSDWRTTETQYF.

The rearrangement joins TRBV7-2 to TRBJ1-1, with D perhaps matching TRBD1 (6 bases). The CDR3 totals 17 residues. V was cut by 5 bases and J by 0 bases, with 19 bases left in between. Germline CDR1 SGHTA, CDR2 FQGNSA. The CDR3 DNA follows: TGTGCCAGCAGCAGGGCCAGAGACAGGCTAATGAACACTGAAGCTTTCTTT. Translated, it gives CASSRARDRLMNTEAFF.

This clonotype was observed a few times. The chain employs TRBV7-2 and TRBJ2-7, with D possibly matching TRBD2 (7 bases). V was trimmed by 2 bases and J by 3 bases, leaving 17 bases between them. This CDR3 is 16 amino acids long. Per the germline V gene, CDR1 is SGHTA and CDR2 is FQGNSA. The CDR3 reads CASSLFPGGSFYEQYF. DNA for the CDR3: TGTGCCAGCAGCTTATTTCCGGGGGGCAGTTTCTACGAGCAGTACTTC.

This clonotype was counted between two and nine times. The chain uses TRBV10-3 and TRBJ1-1; TRBD1 matches 10 bases. The trim removed 3 bases at V and 1 base at J, leaving 14 bases unmatched. This CDR3 spans 19 amino acids. Germline CDR1 and CDR2: ENHRY and SYGVKD. DNA of the CDR3: TGTGCCATCAGTGACGAATACCTGGGACAGGGGTGGGGGAACACTGAAGCTTTCTTT. It is translated as CAISDEYLGQGWGNTEAFF.

V and J are TRBV2 and TRBJ2-3; no definite D call. The CDR3 contains 15 residues. CDR1 SNHLY and CDR2 FYNNEI come from the germline V gene. The ends were cut back, 8 bases at V and 2 bases at J, with 17 bases in the middle. CDR3 DNA: TGTGCCAGCTCTGGAGCATCGTCCGTCACAGATACGCAGTATTTT. It specifies CASSGASSVTDTQYF.

CDR3 in amino acids: CASSFYGEKLFF. CDR3 DNA sequence: TGTGCCAGCAGTTTTTACGGTGAAAAACTGTTTTTT. V gene TRBV12-3 or TRBV12-4 combines with J gene TRBJ1-4; no definite D call. This CDR3 contains 12 residues. Trimming took off 3 bases at V and 7 bases at J, with 6 bases between the two ends.

This rearrangement joins TRBV28 to TRBJ2-1; 10 bases fit TRBD2. The germline CDR1 and CDR2 sequences are MDHEN and SYDVKM. The CDR3 consists of 16 residues. V was pared by 4 bases and J by 4 bases, with 7 bases of the junction left unmatched. The CDR3 loop is CASSSPIAGGYNEQFF. CDR3 bases: TGTGCCAGCAGTTCCCCCATAGCGGGGGGATACAATGAGCAGTTCTTC.

V gene TRBV6-5 combines with J gene TRBJ2-7, with a weak D call TRBD2 (5 bases). Germline V gene data show CDR1 as MNHEY and CDR2 as SVGAGI. Between the trimmed V and J ends, which lost 0 bases and 3 bases, there was a span of 12 bases. This CDR3 contains 15 residues. CDR3 coding DNA: TGTGCCAGCAGTTACTCAAGGATAGGAGGCTACGAGCAGTACTTC. Residues: CASSYSRIGGYEQYF.

The chain combines TRBV29-1 with TRBJ1-2, with 11 bases matching TRBD1. This CDR3 region has 12 residues. CDR1 is SQVTM, CDR2 ANQGSEA, per germline. The J segment lost 8 bases and the V segment lost 7 bases, leaving 6 bases of the junction unmatched. For the CDR3, the DNA is TGCAGCGCGGGACAGGGGGAGGCGGGCTACACCTTC. As protein: CSAGQGEAGYTF.

The chain recombines TRBV6-5 with TRBJ2-7; 7 bases are shared with TRBD1. The CDR3 runs to 15 residues. The V and J ends lost 1 base and 5 bases, in that order; junction bases with no gene match: 8. Germline assignment: CDR1 MNHEY and CDR2 SVGAGI. CDR3 nucleotide sequence: TGTGCCAGCAGTTACTACCAGGGGGATGAGGACGAGCAGTACTTC. It encodes CASSYYQGDEDEQYF.

J is TRBJ2-3 and V is TRBV6-2 or TRBV6-3; 8 bases map to TRBD2. This CDR3 is 14 amino acids long. The V gene end was trimmed by 4 bases and the J gene end by 4 bases; junction bases not matched to a gene: 4. Germline assignment: CDR1 MNHEY and CDR2 SVGEGT. The CDR3 here is CASSWGLVADTQYF. The DNA for the CDR3 is TGTGCCAGCAGTTGGGGACTAGTTGCAGATACGCAGTATTTT.

This chain joins TRBV10-3 and TRBJ2-3; D may be TRBD2 (7 bases). Germline V gene data show CDR1 as ENHRY and CDR2 as SYGVKD. The CDR3 is 16 residues long. V lost 0 bases to trimming and J lost 10 bases, with 20 bases between them. CDR3 in DNA: TGTGCCATCAGTGAGTCGGGGGGGGCACCCTCAGTCCCGCAGTATTTT. Its protein is CAISESGGAPSVPQYF.

The chain uses TRBV12-3 or TRBV12-4 and TRBJ2-7; 9 nucleotides match TRBD1. J lost 7 bases, V lost 5 bases, and 9 bases had no gene match. There are 14 residues in the CDR3. The CDR3 sequence: CASSRTGDLGEQYF. CDR3 nucleotides: TGTGCCAGCAGTCGGACAGGGGATTTGGGGGAGCAGTACTTC.

Only one count was recorded for this clonotype. This chain joins TRBV7-9 and TRBJ1-1; TRBD1 might be the D (5 bases). The germline CDR1 and CDR2 sequences are SEHNR and FQNEAQ (reference sequence). Trimming stripped 5 bases from V and 13 bases from J, with 23 bases between. The CDR3 contains 14 residues. This CDR3 is CASSRDGAILGFFF. For the CDR3, the DNA is TGTGCCAGCAGCCGAGACGGGGCGATCTTGGGATTTTTCTTT.

The rearrangement links TRBV29-1 to TRBJ2-5; D not certain. Germline V gene sequence: CDR1 SQVTM, CDR2 ANQGSEA. V lost 1 base to trimming and J lost 5 bases, with 14 bases between them. The CDR3 is 14 amino acids. The CDR3 nucleotides are TGCAGCGTTGAAGGACACCGTGAAGGGGAGACCCAGTACTTC. Protein sequence: CSVEGHREGETQYF.

The chain is built from TRBV18 and TRBJ2-2; D gene uncertain. V lost 4 bases and J 4 bases, leaving 10 bases between the germline ends. Per germline, CDR1 KGHSH and CDR2 LQKENI. CDR3 length: 14 residues. The CDR3 nucleotides read TGTGCCAGCTCACGCGAGGATGCCACCGGGGAGCTGTTTTTT. This codes for CASSREDATGELFF.

This clonotype has ten or more counts. The chain links TRBV7-3 to TRBJ2-2; D is unclear. The V and J ends lost 5 bases and 1 base respectively, with 8 bases between them. Per the germline V gene, CDR1 is SGHTA and CDR2 is FQGTGA. The length of the CDR3 is 14 residues. The CDR3: CASSPRRNTGELFF. CDR3 DNA sequence: TGTGCCAGCAGCCCCCGACGGAACACCGGGGAGCTGTTTTTT.

The V call is TRBV7-9, the J call TRBJ2-1; D remains ambiguous. Germline assignment: CDR1 SEHNR and CDR2 FQNEAQ (reference sequence). This CDR3 spans 13 amino acids. V was pared by 1 base and J by 6 bases, with 7 bases between. The CDR3 sequence: CASSLGAANEQFF. The CDR3 region has the DNA TGTGCCAGCAGCTTAGGCGCTGCCAATGAGCAGTTCTTC.

This clonotype was seen a handful of times. V is TRBV12-5 and J is TRBJ1-1; TRBD1 might be the D (5 bases). The CDR3 consists of 14 residues. V was shortened by 4 bases and J by 2 bases, with 11 bases between the two germline ends. Germline V gene data show CDR1 as LGHNT and CDR2 as FRNRAP. CDR3 DNA sequence: TGTGCTAGTGGTTCCCTGGGGCTAAACACTGAAGCTTTCTTT. This gives the protein CASGSLGLNTEAFF.

The V and J genes are TRBV29-1 and TRBJ2-7; the D is unclear. This CDR3 has 11 residues. Germline V gene sequence: CDR1 SQVTM, CDR2 ANQGSEA. Trimming removed 4 bases at V and 7 bases at J, with 11 bases between. The chain's CDR3 is CSVATPREQYF. The CDR3 DNA follows: TGCAGCGTTGCTACCCCACGGGAGCAGTACTTC.

The V gene is TRBV4-1, the J gene TRBJ1-5; the D is unclear. The CDR3 has 15 residues. V lost 0 bases, J lost 4 bases, and 10 bases lay in between. Germline CDR1 reads MGHRA; CDR2 reads YSYEKL. CDR3 sequence reads: CASSQEGHGNQPQHF. The CDR3 region has the DNA TGCGCCAGCAGCCAAGAAGGGCACGGAAATCAGCCCCAGCATTTT.

V gene TRBV20-1 combines with J gene TRBJ2-5; D is possibly TRBD1 (5 bases). Germline V CDR1 and CDR2: DFQATT, SNEGSKA (reference sequence). CDR3 length: 13 amino acids. The V end was cut by 0 bases, the J end by 5 bases, with 10 bases between. CDR3 sequence reads: CSARDWGPETQYF. CDR3 nucleotide sequence: TGCAGTGCTAGAGACTGGGGCCCCGAGACCCAGTACTTC.

This clonotype was detected only a few times. This chain connects TRBV3-1 to TRBJ2-1, with no clear D. V lost 0 bases to trimming and J lost 2 bases, with 5 bases between them. The CDR3 is 14 amino acids. Germline V gives CDR1 LGHDT, CDR2 YNNKEL (reference sequence). In DNA, the CDR3 is TGTGCCAGCAGCCAAGATGTACCCTACAATGAGCAGTTCTTC. Its translation: CASSQDVPYNEQFF.

The chain links TRBV4-2 to TRBJ2-1; 11 bases fit TRBD2. The V gene end was trimmed by 3 bases and the J gene end by 2 bases; junction bases not matched to a gene: 3. This CDR3 has 16 amino acids. Per germline, CDR1 LGHNA and CDR2 YNFKEQ. The CDR3 coding sequence is TGTGCCAGCAGCCAGATAGCGGGGGGGGCCTACAATGAGCAGTTCTTC. Protein sequence: CASSQIAGGAYNEQFF.

The chain recombines TRBV7-6 with TRBJ2-6, with a tentative D call TRBD2 (5 bases). Germline assignment: CDR1 SGHVS and CDR2 FNYEAQ. CDR3 size: 18 residues. V was clipped by 1 base and J by 5 bases, with 18 bases between them. CDR3 sequence: CASSLVGGGSGRANVLTF. The CDR3 DNA follows: TGTGCCAGCAGCTTAGTAGGTGGAGGAAGTGGTAGGGCCAACGTCCTGACTTTC.